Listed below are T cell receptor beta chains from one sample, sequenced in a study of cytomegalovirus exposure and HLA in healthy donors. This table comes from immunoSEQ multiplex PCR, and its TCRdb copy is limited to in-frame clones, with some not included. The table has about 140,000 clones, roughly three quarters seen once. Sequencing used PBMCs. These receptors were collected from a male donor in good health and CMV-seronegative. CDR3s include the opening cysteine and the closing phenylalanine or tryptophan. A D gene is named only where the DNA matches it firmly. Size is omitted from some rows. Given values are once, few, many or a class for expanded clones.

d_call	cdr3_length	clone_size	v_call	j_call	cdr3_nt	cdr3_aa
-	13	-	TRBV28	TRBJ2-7	TGTGCCAGCAGTTTACCCCTCGGGACAGAGCAGTACTTC	CASSLPLGTEQYF
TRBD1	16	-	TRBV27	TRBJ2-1	TGTGCCAGCCGGAGACAGGGACGGTCGGACTACAATGAGCAGTTCTTC	CASRRQGRSDYNEQFF
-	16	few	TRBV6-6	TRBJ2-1	TGTGCCAGCAGCCCTCCGGACAGGAGCGGAGGGAATGAGCAGTTCTTC	CASSPPDRSGGNEQFF
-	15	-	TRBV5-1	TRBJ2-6	TGCGCCAGCAGTCCCGAGGGGGCTGGGGCCAACGTCCTGACTTTC	CASSPEGAGANVLTF
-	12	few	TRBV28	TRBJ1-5	TGTGCCAGCAGTTTATACAGGCAGCCCCAGCATTTT	CASSLYRQPQHF
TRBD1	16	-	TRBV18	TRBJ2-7	TGTGCCAGCTCACGACAGGGAATTCAAACCATTGGCGAGCAGTACTTC	CASSRQGIQTIGEQYF
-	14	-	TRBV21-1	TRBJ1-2	TGTGCCAGTCCGCACTCGACAGTTTTCTATGGCTACACCTTC	CASPHSTVFYGYTF
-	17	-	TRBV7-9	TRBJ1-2	TGTGCCAGCAGCTTTCCCCATGGGGGGGCGGTTGACTATGGCTACACCTTC	CASSFPHGGAVDYGYTF
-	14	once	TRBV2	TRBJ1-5	TGTGCCAGCAGTCGACAGAATAGCAATCAGCCCCAGCATTTT	CASSRQNSNQPQHF
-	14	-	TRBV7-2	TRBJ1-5	TGTGCCAGCAGCTTGGGTTACGGGAATCAGCCCCAGCATTTT	CASSLGYGNQPQHF
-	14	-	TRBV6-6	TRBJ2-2	TGTGCCAGCAGTTACTCCATCGAGACCGGGGAGCTGTTTTTT	CASSYSIETGELFF
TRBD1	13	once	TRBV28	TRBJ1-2	TGTGCCAGCAGTACGGGACAGGGTTACGGCTACACCTTC	CASSTGQGYGYTF
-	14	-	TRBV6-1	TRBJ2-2	TGTGCCAGCAGTCTGGTGGGCCTAACCGGGGAGCTGTTTTTT	CASSLVGLTGELFF
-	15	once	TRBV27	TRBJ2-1	TGTGCCAGCAGTTTGAGGCCCGGGGCCTACAATGAGCAGTTCTTC	CASSLRPGAYNEQFF
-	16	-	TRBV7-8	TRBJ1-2	TGTGCCAGCAGCTTAGAAACAGGGACGGTTAACTATGGCTACACCTTC	CASSLETGTVNYGYTF
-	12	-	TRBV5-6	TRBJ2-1	TGTGCCAGCAGCTTGGCCGGTAGAGAGCAGTTCTTC	CASSLAGREQFF
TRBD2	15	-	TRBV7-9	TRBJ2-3	TGTGCCAGCAGATCGACTAGCGGATATACAGATACGCAGTATTTT	CASRSTSGYTDTQYF
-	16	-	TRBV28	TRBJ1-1	TGTGCCAGCAGTTCCTCCTCGGTGGGGGCGGGCACTGAAGCTTTCTTT	CASSSSSVGAGTEAFF
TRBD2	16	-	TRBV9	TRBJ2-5	TGTGCCAGCAGCGTAGGATTACTAGCGGGAGCAGAGACCCAGTACTTC	CASSVGLLAGAETQYF
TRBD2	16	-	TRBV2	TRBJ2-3	TGTGCCAGCAGCCTCGGACTAGCGGGAGGGCGCGATACGCAGTATTTT	CASSLGLAGGRDTQYF
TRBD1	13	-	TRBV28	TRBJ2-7	TGTGCCAGCAGCCCCGGACAGGGGCCCGAGCAGTACTTC	CASSPGQGPEQYF
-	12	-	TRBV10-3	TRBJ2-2	TGTGCCAGCGGCAGGGATTCCGGGGAGCTGTTTTTT	CASGRDSGELFF
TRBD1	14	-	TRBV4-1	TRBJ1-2	TGCGCCAGCAGCCAAGTGGGGACAGACTATGGCTACACCTTC	CASSQVGTDYGYTF
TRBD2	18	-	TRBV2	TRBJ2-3	TGTGCCAGCAGTGTCGGGACTAGCGGGGGGAAGGGTCTAGGTACGCAGTATTTT	CASSVGTSGGKGLGTQYF
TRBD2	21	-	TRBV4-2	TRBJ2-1	TGTGCCAGCAGCCTACGCTCCGGGACTAGCGGGGGAGGGCGCTCCTACAATGAGCAGTTCTTC	CASSLRSGTSGGGRSYNEQFF
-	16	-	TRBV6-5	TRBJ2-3	TGTGCCAGCAGTTTTCAGCCTCTAGCTAGCACAGATACGCAGTATTTT	CASSFQPLASTDTQYF
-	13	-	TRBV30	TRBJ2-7	TGTGCCTGGAGCCCGTCGGACTATTACGAGCAGTACTTC	CAWSPSDYYEQYF
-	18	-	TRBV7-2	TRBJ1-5	TGTGCCAGCAGCTTGGGCGCCTTGGGACGGGGGAGCAATCAGCCCCAGCATTTT	CASSLGALGRGSNQPQHF
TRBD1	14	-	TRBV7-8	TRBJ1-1	TGTGCCAGCAGCTTACGCACAGGGGGGCCTGAAGCTTTCTTT	CASSLRTGGPEAFF
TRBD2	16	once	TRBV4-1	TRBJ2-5	TGCGCCAGCAGCCAACCCACGGGGGGGCGAAGGGAGACCCAGTACTTC	CASSQPTGGRRETQYF
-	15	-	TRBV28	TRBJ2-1	TGTGCCAGCAGTCCGCGGCGGCGAGGCGACAATGAGCAGTTCTTC	CASSPRRRGDNEQFF
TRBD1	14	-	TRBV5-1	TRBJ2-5	TGCGCCAGCAGCTTACAGGGGCTCCAAGAGACCCAGTACTTC	CASSLQGLQETQYF
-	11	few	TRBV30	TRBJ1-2	TGTGCCTGCGCCACATCCCGCGGCTACACCTTC	CACATSRGYTF
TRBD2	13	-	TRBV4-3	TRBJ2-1	TGCGCCAGCAGCCAGGTAGCGGGAGTTGAGCAGTTCTTC	CASSQVAGVEQFF
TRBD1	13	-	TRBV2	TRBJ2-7	TGTGCCAGCAGTACCGACAGGGAGTACGAGCAGTACTTC	CASSTDREYEQYF
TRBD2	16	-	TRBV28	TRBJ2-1	TGTGCCAGCAGTTCCCTCGCAGCGGGGGGGACGGATGAGCAGTTCTTC	CASSSLAAGGTDEQFF
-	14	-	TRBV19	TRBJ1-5	TGTGCCAGTTCAGGACAGAATAGCAATCAGCCCCAGCATTTT	CASSGQNSNQPQHF
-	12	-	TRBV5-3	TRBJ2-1	TGTGCCAGAAGCCCCTATGTTAATGAGCAGTTCTTC	CARSPYVNEQFF
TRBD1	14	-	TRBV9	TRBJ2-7	TGTGCCAGCAGCGTCGGACAGGCCTATTACGAGCAGTACTTC	CASSVGQAYYEQYF
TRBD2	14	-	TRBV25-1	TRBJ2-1	TGTGCCAGCAGTGGCTTACTAGCGGACAATGAGCAGTTCTTC	CASSGLLADNEQFF
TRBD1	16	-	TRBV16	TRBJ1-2	TGTGCCAGCAGTCCCGGGACAGGGGAAGTAAGATATGGCTACACCTTC	CASSPGTGEVRYGYTF
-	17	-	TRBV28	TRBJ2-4	TGTGCCACCCAACGGATGGGTGGGGCGCCCTCAGGAAACATTCAGTACTTC	CATQRMGGAPSGNIQYF
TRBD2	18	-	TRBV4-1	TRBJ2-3	TGCGCCAGCAGCCTTTCGGGGAGCGGGAGGTCTAGCACAGATACGCAGTATTTT	CASSLSGSGRSSTDTQYF
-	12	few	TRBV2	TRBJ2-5	TGTGCCAGCAGTGGAGTTCAAGAGACCCAGTACTTC	CASSGVQETQYF
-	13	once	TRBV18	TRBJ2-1	TGTGCCAGCTCACCACCGAACACCAATGAGCAGTTCTTC	CASSPPNTNEQFF
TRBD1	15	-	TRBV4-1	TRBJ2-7	TGCGCCAGCAGCCATGGACAGGGCGAGGGTTACGAGCAGTACTTC	CASSHGQGEGYEQYF
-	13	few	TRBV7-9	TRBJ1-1	TGTGCCAGCAGCTTTTCAGGGAACACTGAAGCTTTCTTT	CASSFSGNTEAFF
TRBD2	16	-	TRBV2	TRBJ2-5	TGTGCCAGCAGTGATTGGCGGGAGGGGGAAGGAGAGACCCAGTACTTC	CASSDWREGEGETQYF
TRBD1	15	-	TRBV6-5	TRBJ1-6	TGTGCCAGCAGCCCGGGACAGGGGTTTTACTCACCCCTCCACTTT	CASSPGQGFYSPLHF
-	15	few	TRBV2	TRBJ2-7	TGTGCCAGCAGTGAAGGGGGCGGAAGCTCCTACGAGCAGTACTTC	CASSEGGGSSYEQYF
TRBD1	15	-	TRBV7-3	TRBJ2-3	TGTGCCAGCAGAGCGACAGGGGGCAGCGCAGATACGCAGTATTTT	CASRATGGSADTQYF
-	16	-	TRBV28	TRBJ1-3	TGTGCCAGCAGTTTTACAGGGACGTACTCTGGAAACACCATATATTTT	CASSFTGTYSGNTIYF